The TCR beta chain described here comes from a study of type 1 regulatory T cells. In TCRdb, the reads were re-called with MiXCR into one record per CDR3 protein. This table holds 13,000 to 15,000 distinct CDR3 sequences, roughly 15% found once. A word on this clonotype: The antigen is undetermined. A read error may explain this, as a much larger clone is one base away. Lacking the conserved final phenylalanine or tryptophan, this CDR3 likely reflects a read error.

The CDR3 covers 14 residues. CDR1 and CDR2 (germline): SGHDT, YYEEEE. V gave up 0 bases and J gave up 4 bases; unmatched junction bases: 2. This TCR was recovered from a human donor in good health. This chain connects TRBV5-6 to TRBJ2-7, with TRBD1 matching 9 bases. The source material was cultured T cells, either the whole culture or a sorted T cell fraction (not recorded which). For the CDR3, the DNA is TGTGCCAGCAGCTTGGGAGGGACAGGGTACGAGCAGTACCTC. Encoded protein: CASSLGGTGYEQYL.